Below, one T cell receptor (beta chain) is given with its context. In its sample, this clonotype was seen many times. Its recognized antigen is unknown. Base-call qualities are not available, and no considerably larger clone is one nucleotide away. TCR cDNA was made using 5'RACE template switching, a step that added a universal primer site and unique molecular identifiers. Priming of cDNA synthesis was performed from both the TCR alpha and TCR beta constant segments. Libraries were amplified in two PCR steps, with sample barcodes and sequencing adapters added in the second step. Sequencing of the libraries was done on either Illumina HiSeq 2500 (2x100 bp) or NovaSeq (2x150 bp). Turning to the authors' computational methods: MIGEC handled demultiplexing of reads and collapsing into UMI consensus sequences, while MiXCR performed V(D)J alignment. Using edgeR on replicate PBMC samples, clonotypes were called vaccine-responding if FDR was below 0.01 and the log2 fold change was above 5 up to day 15. CD4 or CD8 identity was assigned to each bulk clonotype according to whether the clonotype was present at higher abundance in the sequenced CD4 repertoire or the sequenced CD8 repertoire. TCRdb trimmed public reads at Q25 via fastp, called clones via MiXCR and kept in-frame beta chains. Each CDR3 protein appears once, grouped with its most common genes and DNA. The V and J calls were determined by TCRdb, not by the authors. In this sample the table shows over 110,000 distinct CDR3 sequences, less than 9.5% of which occur a single time. The ten top clones hold less than 0.85% of the sample.

CDR1 SGHNT and CDR2 YENEEA were looked up in the germline V gene. The trim is 5 bases for V and 1 base for J, with a gap of 13 bases between the germline ends. The cysteine opens and the phenylalanine closes a CDR3 of 15 amino acids. Here the CDR3 DNA is all that survives: 45 bases in frame from base 1. Reading the label with the study, this specimen's treatment or condition is: live attenuated yellow fever vaccine strain. PBMCs were isolated from peripheral blood using a standard Ficoll-Paque protocol. Dynabeads CD4 and CD8 positive selection kits were used to isolate the CD4 and CD8 T-cell fractions. TriZol was used to extract RNA from bulk PBMCs, CD4 and CD8 fractions, and dextramer-positive and dextramer-negative fractions. This entry belongs to a study of T cells after yellow fever vaccination (dated by TCRdb to between 2018 and 2021). In the study overall: Libraries from fractions with low cell numbers were prepared with the SMART-Seq v4 Ultra Low Input RNA kit. To follow T-cell clones before and after primary and booster YFV17D yellow fever vaccination, bulk TCR alpha and beta repertoires were sequenced over time. Two healthy male donors, one aged 18 to 30 and one aged 30 to 40 years, were included in the cohort. Bulk PBMC replicates and cell subsets were isolated from blood drawn at multiple timepoints before and after both primary and secondary immunization.

Results the study describes overall, beyond this receptor: FACS-sorted repertoires could contain abundant contaminating clonotypes from the bulk population, so computational filtering was required. Because only two donors were included in the study, the extent to which the findings can be generalized is limited. After the booster, most of the clones that had expanded following primary vaccination were detected again (almost 98% of CD4 and roughly 90% of CD8), which suggests that memory was broadly maintained. A small share of clonotypes was detected in both CD4 and CD8 compartments, with the overlap likely arising from convergent recombination. The secondary T-cell response was weaker than the primary response but faster, peaking on day 5 instead of day 15.

The chain couples TRBV11-3 to TRBJ2-3; the D gene remains uncertain. This TCR was sampled from a man aged 30 to 45 who received the YFV17D yellow fever vaccine. The input for sequencing was CD4+ T cells sorted from PBMCs, taken 5 days after the yellow fever booster vaccination. The CDR3 loop reads CASSPNRDRTDTQYF. The nucleotide sequence is TGTGCCAGCAGCCCCAACCGCGACCGCACAGATACGCAGTATTTT.